This section outlines one TCR beta chain sequence together with its context. Its antigen is still unknown. The sample belongs to a study of response to subunit inactivated influenza vaccine. TCRdb processed the RT-PCR reads anew with MiXCR; each CDR3 protein has one entry. The table includes 450,000 to 500,000 distinct CDR3 sequences, 9.5% to 12% detected once. Study conclusions and caveats: Each seasonal influenza vaccination, the authors suggested, recruits few new T cells.

This CDR3 spans 15 amino acids. V gave up 7 bases and J gave up 1 base; unmatched junction bases: 6. This rearrangement joins TRBV12-3 or TRBV12-4 to TRBJ2-2, with 7 bases aligning to TRBD2. The TCR originated in a man over 45 who received an inactivated influenza vaccine. The sample in question was PBMCs from blood, obtained around seven weeks after vaccination. The CDR3 sequence: CASTRRGVNTGELFF. CDR3 in DNA: TGTGCCAGCACCCGACGGGGGGTGAACACCGGGGAGCTGTTTTTT.